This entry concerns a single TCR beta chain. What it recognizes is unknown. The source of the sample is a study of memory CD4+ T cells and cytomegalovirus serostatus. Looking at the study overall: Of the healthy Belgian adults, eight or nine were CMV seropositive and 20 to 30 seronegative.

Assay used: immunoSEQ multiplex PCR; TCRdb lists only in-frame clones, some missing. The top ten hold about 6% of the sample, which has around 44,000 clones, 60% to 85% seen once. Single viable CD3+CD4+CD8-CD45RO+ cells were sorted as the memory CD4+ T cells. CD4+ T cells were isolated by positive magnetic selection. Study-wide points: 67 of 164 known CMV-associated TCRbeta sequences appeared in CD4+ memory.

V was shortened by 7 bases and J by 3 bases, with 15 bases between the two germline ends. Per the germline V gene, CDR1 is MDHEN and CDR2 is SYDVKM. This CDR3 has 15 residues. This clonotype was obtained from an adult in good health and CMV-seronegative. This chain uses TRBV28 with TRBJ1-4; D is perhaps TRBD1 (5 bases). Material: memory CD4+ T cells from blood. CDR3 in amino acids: CASTPGALSNEKLFF. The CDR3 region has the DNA TGTGCCAGCACGCCCGGGGCCCTATCTAATGAAAAACTGTTTTTT.